There are a few counts of the clone carrying this TCR beta chain. Its antigen is still unknown. This sample stems from a study of blood T cells in healthy people across ages. General observations from the study: Roughly linear age-related decline in beta diversity appeared, significant by age approximately 40. Both higher diversity and more naive CD4+ cells marked long-lived donors when set against aged donors. Estimated diversity, derived from one million T cells, was regarded as an underestimate.

With 4 bases removed from V and 6 bases from J, the gap between germline ends came to 18 bases. Germline-derived CDR1 and CDR2 are DFQATT and SNEGSKA (reference sequence). The CDR3 loop spans 15 amino acids. Through a sample-barcoded 5' primer and a J-beta primer mix, a second PCR was run for roughly 6 to 11 cycles. TCRdb ran MiXCR on the 5' RACE reads and lists one entry per CDR3 protein. The sample holds roughly 650,000 distinct CDR3 sequences; less than 40% are singletons and the top ten take roughly 15%. Sequenced sample: blood. The V call is TRBV20-1, the J call TRBJ1-4; a possible D gene is TRBD1 (5 bases). The origin of this receptor is a woman aged 80 or older in good health. The CDR3 protein is CSATREEGLDEKLFF. CDR3 nucleotide sequence: TGCAGTGCTACCCGGGAGGAGGGGTTGGATGAAAAACTGTTTTTT.